The clone carrying this T cell receptor (beta chain) was counted only a few times. With 3 bases removed from V and 2 bases from J, the gap between germline ends came to 7 bases. Germline lookup yields CDR1 MNHEY and CDR2 SVGAGI. The CDR3 is 13 residues long. These data originate in a study of OX40 agonist ivuxolimab in advanced cancers. Only in-frame clones appear in the TCRdb table, and some are missing; sequencing was by immunoSEQ multiplex PCR. Here the sample spans tens of thousands of clones, under 90% being singletons. The starting material was CD4+ or CD8+ T cells sorted from blood, obtained in a trial of the OX40 agonist ivuxolimab. This receptor was taken from an adult with an advanced solid tumor such as melanoma, head and neck, liver or kidney cancer. The chain uses TRBV6-5 and TRBJ2-5; D ambiguous. The CDR3 protein is CASSYVGQETQYF. The CDR3 coding sequence is TGTGCCAGCAGTTATGTGGGGCAAGAGACCCAGTACTTC.